This record concerns one T cell receptor (beta chain) sequence. Data came from immunoSEQ multiplex PCR; TCRdb stores just in-frame clones and leaves some out. The table records more than 25,000 clones, 65% to 90% of them present only once. The sample belongs to a study of blood T cell repertoires in COVID-19. The overall study: T cells, B-cell-depleted T cells, or PBMCs provided the cDNA or gDNA that served as material.

The TCR comes from a man in his sixties with active COVID-19. The sequencing input was peripheral blood.

The chain's CDR3 is CASSEALGYRENIQYF. In DNA, the CDR3 is TGTGCCAGCAGTGAAGCGCTGGGCTATCGAGAAAACATTCAGTACTTC. The chain employs TRBV6-1 and TRBJ2-4, with D unclear. Germline V gene sequence: CDR1 MNHNS, CDR2 SASEGT. V gave up 0 bases and J gave up 5 bases, with 14 bases separating them. CDR3 length: 16 residues.